These T cell receptor beta chains were read from a single sample in a study of T cell responses to AZD1222 COVID-19 vaccine. Profiled with immunoSEQ multiplex PCR; TCRdb holds only in-frame clones, not every one. The sample yields about 150,000 clones, about 90% seen once. Sample: peripheral blood, taken 28 days after the second AZD1222 dose. The receptors come from an adult who received the AZD1222 COVID-19 vaccine. Both conserved end residues are part of each CDR3. A D gene is named only where the DNA matches it firmly. Clone size, where shown, is once, few, many, or a class for clones that have expanded.

size	V	D	J	DNA	CDR3
-	TRBV5-6	-	TRBJ2-7	TGTGCCAGCAGCTTGGGGGGAGCGTCCTACGAGCAGTACTTC	CASSLGGASYEQYF
-	TRBV7-9	-	TRBJ1-2	TGTGCCAGCTCAACGGGAACAGGGTTTACCTATGGCTACACCTTC	CASSTGTGFTYGYTF
-	TRBV6-4	TRBD2	TRBJ2-1	TGTGCCAGCAGTCAAGCGGGAGGGCTTGTTGAGCAGTTCTTC	CASSQAGGLVEQFF
-	TRBV6-2/TRBV6-3	-	TRBJ2-2	TGTGCCAGCAGTTGGTCGAGGATTTTCGCCGGGGAGCTGTTTTTT	CASSWSRIFAGELFF
-	TRBV6-5	-	TRBJ2-1	TGTGCCAGCGCGAGGAACTCCTACAATGAGCAGTTCTTC	CASARNSYNEQFF
-	TRBV27	-	TRBJ2-7	TGTGCCAGCAGGAATCCAAAGGGTACTTCCTACGAGCAGTACTTC	CASRNPKGTSYEQYF
-	TRBV6-1	TRBD1	TRBJ2-2	TGTGCCAGCAGTGAAAGAGGGGGCGTCAACACCGGGGAGCTGTTTTTT	CASSERGGVNTGELFF
-	TRBV27	TRBD1	TRBJ2-6	TGTGCCAGCAGTCCCGCGAGGGACAGGGGTACTTCTAGGGCCAACGTCCTGACTTTC	CASSPARDRGTSRANVLTF
-	TRBV7-2	-	TRBJ1-1	TGTGCCAGCAGCTTAGATTTAGGCAGGGCTGAAGCTTTCTTT	CASSLDLGRAEAFF
-	TRBV25-1	-	TRBJ1-4	TGTGCCAGCAGTGACTGGCAGGGTTCTGTGGGAACTAATGAAAAACTGTTTTTT	CASSDWQGSVGTNEKLFF
-	TRBV18	-	TRBJ1-6	TGTGCCAGCTCACACATAGGAGGACCCCTCCACTTT	CASSHIGGPLHF
-	TRBV5-6	-	TRBJ2-3	TGTGCCAGCAGCACCCGGACAGTGAACACAGATACGCAGTATTTT	CASSTRTVNTDTQYF
-	TRBV5-4	-	TRBJ1-1	TGTGCCAGCAGCCCCGACCTAGGGCGCACTGAAGCTTTCTTT	CASSPDLGRTEAFF
-	TRBV7-2	TRBD2	TRBJ2-7	TGTGCCAGCAGCTTTATCGGCGTAGCGGGAGAATCCTACGAGCAGTACTTC	CASSFIGVAGESYEQYF
few	TRBV7-8	TRBD1	TRBJ1-1	TGTGCCAGCAGCCCCGGGACAGGGCGGGGGAGAGGGAGCCGCACTGAAGCTTTCTTT	CASSPGTGRGRGSRTEAFF
-	TRBV5-1	-	TRBJ1-3	TGCGCCAGCAGCTTGGGGGTCGGCAGCACCATATATTTT	CASSLGVGSTIYF
-	TRBV9	TRBD2	TRBJ2-1	TGTGCCAGCAGCGCGACTAGCGGAGCGGCAACTGAGCAGTTCTTC	CASSATSGAATEQFF
-	TRBV5-1	-	TRBJ2-5	TGCGCCAGCAGCTTGGTGGGGGAGACCCAGTACTTC	CASSLVGETQYF
-	TRBV15	-	TRBJ2-1	TGTGCCACCAGCAGAGATTTAGTGGGGGTCTCCTACAATGAGCAGTTCTTC	CATSRDLVGVSYNEQFF
few	TRBV6-1	TRBD1	TRBJ1-4	TGTGCCAGCAGTGAAGCGACAGGGACTCGAGAAAAACTGTTTTTT	CASSEATGTREKLFF
-	TRBV2	TRBD2	TRBJ2-1	TGTGCCAGCAGGACTAGCGGGAGTAGAGATGAGCAGTTCTTC	CASRTSGSRDEQFF
few	TRBV2	TRBD2	TRBJ2-1	TGTGCCAGCACCTCTGATAGCGGGGACTACAATGAGCAGTTCTTC	CASTSDSGDYNEQFF
-	TRBV6-5	-	TRBJ1-6	TGTGCCAGCACCCCCGCCCATAATTCACCCCTCCACTTT	CASTPAHNSPLHF
-	TRBV5-4	TRBD2	TRBJ2-7	TGTGCCAGCAGCCGGACTAGGGGAGGGCTCTACGAGCAGTACTTC	CASSRTRGGLYEQYF
-	TRBV5-1	TRBD2	TRBJ2-7	TGCGCCAGCAGCTTGGGTGCGGGAGTAGGTTACGAGCAGTACTTC	CASSLGAGVGYEQYF
once	TRBV7-8	-	TRBJ1-6	TGTGCCAGCAGCTTAGTTGGTAGGAGTGTTAAATCACCCCTCCACTTT	CASSLVGRSVKSPLHF
-	TRBV12-5	-	TRBJ2-1	TGTGCTAGTGGCCCCGGAGGGAACGAGCAGTTCTTC	CASGPGGNEQFF
-	TRBV12-3/TRBV12-4	-	TRBJ1-1	TGTGCCAGCAGGACACTAGGGGTGACTGAAGCTTTCTTT	CASRTLGVTEAFF
once	TRBV2	-	TRBJ2-2	TGTGCCAGCAGTCCCAACGCCGCGCCTACCGGGGAGCTGTTTTTT	CASSPNAAPTGELFF
few	TRBV7-2	TRBD2	TRBJ2-7	TGTGCCAGCAGCTCCCCCTGGGGCGGGAGGAATTACGAGCAGTACTTC	CASSSPWGGRNYEQYF
-	TRBV28	-	TRBJ2-1	TGTGCCAGCTTTGAGGGGGTGAGGTACAATGAGCAGTTCTTC	CASFEGVRYNEQFF
-	TRBV18	-	TRBJ2-3	TGTGCCAGCTCACCTATCGAAACGGCAGATACGCAGTATTTT	CASSPIETADTQYF
-	TRBV15	TRBD1	TRBJ1-5	TGTGCCACCAGCAGAGATCCCAGGACAGGGGTAGGTCAGCCCCAGCATTTT	CATSRDPRTGVGQPQHF
few	TRBV5-1	-	TRBJ1-2	TGCGCCAGCAGCTGGGGCGTATGGGGACAAAATGACTATGGCTACACCTTC	CASSWGVWGQNDYGYTF
-	TRBV18	-	TRBJ2-5	TGTGCCAGCTCACCACCCAGCCGAGCTTCGGAGACCCAGTACTTC	CASSPPSRASETQYF
-	TRBV11-2	TRBD2	TRBJ2-5	TGTGCCAGCAGCTTACTAGCGGAAGAGACCCAGTACTTC	CASSLLAEETQYF
-	TRBV11-2	-	TRBJ1-1	TGTGCCAGCAGCTTAGGTTACTCGGGCGGTAACACTGAAGCTTTCTTT	CASSLGYSGGNTEAFF